This T cell receptor (beta chain) comes out of a study of vaccination and CD4 T cells after COVID-19. Study overall: Convalescent participants consisted of six males and four females, two being Hispanic.

The treatment is: roughly ten-day PBMC culture with coronavirus spike peptide pools or control peptides (ViraFEST assay). The Oncomine TCR Beta short-read assay sequenced DNA from cultured CD4+ T cells. TCRdb independently ran MiXCR on the PCR reads; one entry per CDR3 protein. The sample has under 20,000 distinct CDR3 sequences; more than 70% are singletons. Comments on this clonotype: Its antigen is still unknown.

CDR3 length equals 14 residues. Germline V lookup: CDR1 MNHEY, CDR2 SVGAGI. The ends lost 2 bases at V and 5 bases at J; junction bases unmatched: 4. Sequencing used CD4+ T cells from blood, cultured in vitro, obtained after SARS-CoV-2 vaccination. The J gene is TRBJ2-3, the V gene TRBV6-5, with 7 bases fitting TRBD1. The receptor was derived from a human donor who received a COVID-19 vaccine. CDR3 protein: CASSYEGARDTQYF. The CDR3 DNA reads as TGTGCCAGCAGTTACGAGGGGGCCAGAGATACGCAGTATTTT.